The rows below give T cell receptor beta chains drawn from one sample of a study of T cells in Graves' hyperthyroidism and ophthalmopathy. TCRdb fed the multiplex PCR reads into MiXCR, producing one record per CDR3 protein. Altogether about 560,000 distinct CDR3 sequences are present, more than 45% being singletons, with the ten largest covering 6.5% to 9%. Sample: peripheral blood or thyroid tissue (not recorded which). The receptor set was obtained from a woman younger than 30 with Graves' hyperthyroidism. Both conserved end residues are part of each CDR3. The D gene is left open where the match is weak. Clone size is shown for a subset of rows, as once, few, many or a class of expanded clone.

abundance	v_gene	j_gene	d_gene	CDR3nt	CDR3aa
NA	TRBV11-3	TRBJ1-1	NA	TGTGCCAGCAGCGAACAACCGGTCGAAGCTTTCTTT	CASSEQPVEAFF
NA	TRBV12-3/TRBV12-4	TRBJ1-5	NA	TGTGCCAGCAGTCTCCGATACCAGCCCCAGCATTTT	CASSLRYQPQHF
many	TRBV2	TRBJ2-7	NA	TGTGCCAGCGCCTTATACGAGCAGTACTTC	CASALYEQYF
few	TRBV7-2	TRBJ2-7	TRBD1	TGTGCCAGCAGCTCATCGACAGGGATAGACTCCTACGAGCAGTACTTC	CASSSSTGIDSYEQYF
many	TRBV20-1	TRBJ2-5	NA	TGCAGTGCTAGAGATTACAGGGCGGCGTCCCAAGAGACCCAGTACTTC	CSARDYRAASQETQYF
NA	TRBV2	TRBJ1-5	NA	TGTGCCAGCGCCTCACAGCCCCAGCATTTT	CASASQPQHF
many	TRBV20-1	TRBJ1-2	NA	TGCAGTGCTAGAGAGGCAACGTCAGATGGCTACACCTTC	CSAREATSDGYTF
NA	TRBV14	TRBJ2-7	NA	TGTGCCAGCAGCGCCTCTTACCCCTACGAGCAGTACTTC	CASSASYPYEQYF
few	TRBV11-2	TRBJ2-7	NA	TGTGCCAGCAGCTTGGAGGGCATTAACGAGCAGTACTTC	CASSLEGINEQYF
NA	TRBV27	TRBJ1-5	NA	TGTGCCAGCAGTTTACGGAACAATCAGCCCCAGCATTTT	CASSLRNNQPQHF
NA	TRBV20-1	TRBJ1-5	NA	TGCAGTGCTAGAGATTGGGGTCAGCCCCAGCATTTT	CSARDWGQPQHF
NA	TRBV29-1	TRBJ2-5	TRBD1	TGCAGCGTTGAACTGATACGGGACAGGGTGCGGGAGACCCAGTACTTC	CSVELIRDRVRETQYF
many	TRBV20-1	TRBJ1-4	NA	TGCAGTGCTAGAGCGGTGAACAGGAGAACCGAAAAACTGTTTTTT	CSARAVNRRTEKLFF
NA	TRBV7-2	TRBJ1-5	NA	TGTGCCAGCAGCTTAGGTGTCAGCGGGCAGCCCCAGCATTTT	CASSLGVSGQPQHF
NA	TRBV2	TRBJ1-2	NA	TGTGCCAGCAGTGAAGAGGGCACAAGCTATGGCTACACCTTC	CASSEEGTSYGYTF
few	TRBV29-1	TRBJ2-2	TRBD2	TGCAGCGTAGTGACTAGCGGGAGGGAGGCCACCGGGGAGCTGTTTTTT	CSVVTSGREATGELFF
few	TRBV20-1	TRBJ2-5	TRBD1	TGCAGTGCTAGAGGACAGGGGGCAGTCGAGACCCAGTACTTC	CSARGQGAVETQYF
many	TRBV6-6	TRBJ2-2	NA	TGTGCCAGCAGTTACGCAGACACCGGGGAGCTGTTTTTT	CASSYADTGELFF
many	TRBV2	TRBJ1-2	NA	TGTGCCAGCACCGGACAGAGCCTTGGCTATGGCTACACCTTC	CASTGQSLGYGYTF
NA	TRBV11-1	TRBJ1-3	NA	TGTGCCTTCCGGGACACAGCTGGAAACACCATATATTTT	CAFRDTAGNTIYF
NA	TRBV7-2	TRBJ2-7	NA	TGTGCCAGCAGCGCAACTAGTCTCTCCTACGAGCAGTACTTC	CASSATSLSYEQYF
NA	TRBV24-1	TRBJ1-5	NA	TGTGCCACCAGTGGCGTCCGGGGACATTTT	CATSGVRGHF
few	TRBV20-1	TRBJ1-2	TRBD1	TGCAGTGCTGGAAATACAGGGGTGGTCTATGGCTACACCTTC	CSAGNTGVVYGYTF
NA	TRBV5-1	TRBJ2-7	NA	TGCGCCAGCAGCTTGCAGGGCCCCGCCTCTGAGCAGTACTTC	CASSLQGPASEQYF
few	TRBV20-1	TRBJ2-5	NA	TGCAGTGCTAGAGTTGGGGGCGCGAGTCTGACCCAGTACTTC	CSARVGGASLTQYF
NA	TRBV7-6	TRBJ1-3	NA	TGTGCCAGCAGCTTAGCCCCAGGGCCAGGTGGAAACACCATATATTTT	CASSLAPGPGGNTIYF
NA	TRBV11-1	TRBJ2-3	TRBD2	TGTGCCAGCAGCTCAGGACTAGCGGGAGACGATACGCAGTATTTT	CASSSGLAGDDTQYF
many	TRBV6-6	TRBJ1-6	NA	TGTGCCAGCCAGAGGGGACGGGAAAATTCACCCCTCCACTTT	CASQRGRENSPLHF
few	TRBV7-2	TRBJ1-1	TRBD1	TGTGCCAGCAGCCCAGGAGGGACAGATCGCGTAGCTTTCTTT	CASSPGGTDRVAFF